Sequencing of this T cell receptor (beta chain) was carried out in a study of CD8 T cells in ankylosing spondylitis (dated by TCRdb to about 2017). The study in broad terms: To find TCR variants linked to disease, the study profiled T cell receptor beta repertoires in ankylosing spondylitis patients and healthy donors. The whole study cohort included 108 healthy donors and 20 to 30 ankylosing spondylitis patients. Peripheral blood samples were taken, and synovial fluid was additionally collected from ankylosing spondylitis patients.

This clonotype was picked up a small number of times. Its binding antigen is unknown. Per-nucleotide qualities are absent, and no much larger clonotype sits a single base away. The full study reports these points: Some motif variants were previously reported in synovial fluid and blood of reactive arthritis patients, suggesting common disease-initiation mechanisms. Blood from ankylosing spondylitis patients appeared to be characterized by a TCR beta motif made up of several highly homologous amino acid variants. The disease-linked clones showed a CD8+ phenotype and occurred at relatively low frequencies in peripheral blood. The disease-linked clones were reported as significantly enriched in matched synovial fluid samples from ankylosing spondylitis patients.

The sequencer listed for this sample is Illumina HiSeq 2500. Quantitative 5'-RACE with molecular barcodes was the method used to prepare the TCR beta libraries. As for the original processing: To identify disease-linked TCR variants, a new computational method was used, one built on a probabilistic model of VDJ rearrangement. Starting from the raw public reads, TCRdb applied fastp trimming at Q25, assembled clones with MiXCR and retained in-frame beta chains. Rows are combined by CDR3 protein, so each entry shows the most common genes and DNA. The V and J calls come from TCRdb's annotation, not from the publication. This sample holds about 250,000 distinct CDR3 sequences; roughly a third were observed only once. The top ten clonotypes cover around 4.5% of the sample. The sample taken for sequencing was blood, either unsorted or a sorted T cell fraction (not recorded which). The receptor comes from a male donor with ankylosing spondylitis or in good health (not recorded which).

Read as DNA, the sequence is TGTGCCAGCAACAAGGGACAGATCAACACCGGGGAGCTGTTTTTT. This encodes CASNKGQINTGELFF. Rearrangement joined TRBV6-1 to TRBJ2-2; 7 junctional bases match TRBD1. In the germline V gene, CDR1 corresponds to MNHNS and CDR2 to SASEGT. Here V drops 7 bases and J drops 2 bases, and the junction holds 7 bases not matched to any gene. Including cysteine and phenylalanine, the CDR3 has 15 amino acids. Of the read, only the CDR3 DNA is kept; its 45 bases are in frame from base 1.